This T cell receptor (beta chain) was recorded in a study of T cell responses to AZD1222 COVID-19 vaccine. General study results and limits: Once two AZD1222 doses were given, Spike-specific TCR breadth and depth went up. Possibly, clonal diversity was underestimated; donors were largely white British and included more females. Reports say nearly half of spike-specific TCRs go after unmutated variant regions.

Measured with immunoSEQ multiplex PCR; TCRdb has only the in-frame clones, and not every one. The sample lists about 100,000 clones, approximately 89% occurring once. In the case of this clone: The antigen remains unidentified.

This TCR derives from an adult who received the AZD1222 COVID-19 vaccine. The sequenced sample was peripheral blood, obtained 28 days after the second AZD1222 dose.

DNA for the CDR3: TGTGCCAGCAGTCCCGGACAGGCCCCTGGGCCAAATCAGCCCCAGCATTTT. Protein sequence: CASSPGQAPGPNQPQHF. The chain is built from TRBV6-2 or TRBV6-3 and TRBJ1-5; TRBD1 agrees at 7 bases. Germline lookup yields CDR1 MNHEY and CDR2 SVGEGT. The CDR3 loop spans 17 amino acids. The V gene end was trimmed by 5 bases and the J gene end by 4 bases; junction bases not matched to a gene: 14.